This entry lists 2 T cell receptor beta chains sequenced from one sample in a study of T cells in localized non-small cell lung cancer. Clones were sequenced by immunoSEQ multiplex PCR, and TCRdb holds only the in-frame ones, with some missing. The top ten clones hold less than 9% of a sample with roughly 38,000 clones, 70% to 90% of them seen once. Sample: peripheral blood, taken before any cancer treatment. These receptors all come from a woman aged 18 to 55 with stage III lung adenocarcinoma.

V is TRBV5-7 and J is TRBJ1-1; D not certain. TRBV5-7 is an open reading frame whose function is uncertain. Trimming took 0 bases from V and 1 from J, leaving 13 bases between them. The CDR3 is 16 amino acids. CDR3 sequence (DNA): TGTGCCAGCAGCTTGGCCCCCCCGATGAGGAACACTGAAGCTTTCTTT. Protein sequence: CASSLAPPMRNTEAFF.

Written as DNA, the CDR3 is TGTGCCAGCAGTGCAGTGGGGGAAAAACTGTTTTTT. Protein sequence: CASSAVGEKLFF. The chain recombines TRBV6-1 with TRBJ1-4; no clear D gene. CDR3 length equals 12 residues. The V gene lost 4 bases and the J gene lost 8 bases, with 8 bases spanning the gap. Germline V CDR1 and CDR2: MNHNS, SASEGT.